Described below is a single T cell receptor (beta chain) sequence and its context. Its antigen remains unidentified. No base quality information exists; no much larger clone differs at one position. The sample originates from a study of OX40 agonist ivuxolimab in advanced cancers. For the wider study: Ivuxolimab was an agonistic, fully human IgG2 monoclonal antibody directed against OX40 (CD134), a costimulatory receptor. Intravenous ivuxolimab was administered to patients every 2 weeks at six dose levels: 0.01, 0.1, 0.3, 1.5, 3 and 10 mg/kg. Of the 50 to 55 patients in dose escalation, about 20 had hepatocellular carcinoma, roughly 15 had melanoma, 9 had renal cell carcinoma and 9 had head and neck cancer. In the dose-escalation cohort, around four fifths of patients were male, and the mean age was roughly 60 years with a range of 23 to 79. Prior anti-PD-1, anti-PD-L1 or anti-CTLA-4 therapy was permitted, and checkpoint inhibitors had been received by roughly two fifths of dose-escalation patients. Partial responses occurred in three dose-escalation patients: two with cutaneous melanoma and one with hepatocellular carcinoma. Peripheral TCRbeta sequencing was intended to test whether TCR sequence diversity was altered and clonal T-cell expansion was caused by ivuxolimab. The monotherapy dose-escalation portion (N of about 50 patients) of the phase I ivuxolimab trial is reported in the paper. Overall study outcomes, separate from this receptor: In the 0.1-3.0 mg/kg groups, partial responders had among the lowest normalized peripheral clonal expansion, particularly in CD8+ T cells. On average, CD8+ T cells showed more expanded clones than CD4+ T cells after ivuxolimab. Low levels of normalized T-cell clonal expansion were also seen in some patients who did not respond. At doses from 0.1 to 3.0 mg/kg, clonal expansion was seen in both CD4+ and CD8+ blood T cells between baseline and week 6. Antigen specificity was not determined for the clonally expanded peripheral T cells.

The trial excluded patients who had a history of autoimmune disease or were on systemic immunosuppression. Peripheral blood for TCR sequencing was drawn from every dose cohort at baseline, at cycle 4 day 1 and at cycle 7 day 1. The samples were drawn from a first-in-human, open-label, multicenter phase I dose-escalation trial of ivuxolimab. Adults with locally advanced or metastatic melanoma, renal cell carcinoma, hepatocellular carcinoma or head and neck squamous cell carcinoma were enrolled in the trial. Before TCR sequencing, CD4+ T cells and CD8+ T cells were sorted from peripheral blood as separate populations. Including the terminal cysteine and phenylalanine, the CDR3 comprises 15 residues. The DNA shown is the 45-base CDR3, in frame from base 1. The germline V gene provides CDR1 SNHLY and CDR2 FYNNEI. V trim: 3 bases; J trim: 8 bases; unmatched bases: 6. To sequence the TCRbeta CDR3 region, genomic DNA was isolated from the sorted cells. TCRbeta CDR3 regions were sequenced using the immunoSEQ Assay. Sourced from immuneACCESS, this table was stored by TCRdb with only in-frame sequences that have V and J called. A share of the clones is absent; for the studies checked, an unresolved V gene accounts for under half, and the remainder has no known explanation. The sample has tens of thousands of clones on record, over 75% of them singletons. More than 0.6% of the sample comes from the top ten.

Specimen: CD4+ or CD8+ T cells sorted from blood, collected in a trial of the OX40 agonist ivuxolimab. The rearranged segments are TRBV2 and TRBJ1-6; 8 bases in the middle match TRBD1. The TCR was taken from an adult with an advanced solid tumor such as melanoma, head and neck, liver or kidney cancer. The DNA sequence is given as TGTGCCAGCAGTGATCGACAGGGGATGTATTCACCCCTCCACTTT. It is translated as CASSDRQGMYSPLHF.